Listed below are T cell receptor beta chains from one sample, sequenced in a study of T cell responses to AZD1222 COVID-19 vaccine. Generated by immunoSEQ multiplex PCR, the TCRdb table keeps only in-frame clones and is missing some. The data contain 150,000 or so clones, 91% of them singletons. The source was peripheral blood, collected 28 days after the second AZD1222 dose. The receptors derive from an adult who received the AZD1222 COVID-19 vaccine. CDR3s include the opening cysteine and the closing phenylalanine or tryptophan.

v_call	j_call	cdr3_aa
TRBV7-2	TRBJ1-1	CASSRRTGNTEAFF
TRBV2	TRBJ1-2	CASSGGPQYGYTF
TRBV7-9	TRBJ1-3	CASGTGIGNTIYF
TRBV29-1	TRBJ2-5	CSVGELQETQYF
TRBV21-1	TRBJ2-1	CASSKEKVGTGGYNEQFF
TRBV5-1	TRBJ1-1	CASSFEAMTNTEAFF
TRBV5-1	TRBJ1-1	CASSLGRTQNTEAFF
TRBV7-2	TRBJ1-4	CASSLMGPNEKLFF
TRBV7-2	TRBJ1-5	CASSFSGTGPQHF
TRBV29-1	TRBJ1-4	CSVGGRALNEKLFF
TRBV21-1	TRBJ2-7	CASSKQGVISYEQYF
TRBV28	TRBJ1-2	CASSRQGWVANYGYTF
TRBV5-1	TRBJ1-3	CASSSQGAGNTIYF
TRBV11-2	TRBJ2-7	CASSPQAEGSEQYF
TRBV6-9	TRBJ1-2	CASSSWDRGRVPYGYTF
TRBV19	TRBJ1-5	CASSTGRGSGNQPQHF
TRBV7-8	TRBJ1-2	CASSKPGTGDGYTF
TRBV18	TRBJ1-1	CASSPGVAEAFF
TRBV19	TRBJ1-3	CASSLGTGAGNTIYF
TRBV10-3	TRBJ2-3	CAISEGVRGTDTQYF
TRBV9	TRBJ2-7	CASSVGSRVTYEQYF
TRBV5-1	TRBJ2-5	CASSPAGQRAQYF
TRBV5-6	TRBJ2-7	CASSLQGPYEQYF
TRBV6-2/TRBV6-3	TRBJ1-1	CASSGGVDLEAFF
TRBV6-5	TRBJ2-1	CASSYTQGGAYNEQFF
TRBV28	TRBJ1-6	CASSLRQNPNSPLHF
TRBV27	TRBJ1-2	CASSLRGINYGYTF
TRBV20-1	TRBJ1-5	CSASAPRTGWHQPQHF
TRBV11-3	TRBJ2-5	CASSLRGNQETQYF
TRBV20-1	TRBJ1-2	CSASRHEKSYTF
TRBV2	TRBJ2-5	CASSGTSRETQYF
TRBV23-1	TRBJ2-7	CASSQPYYEQYF
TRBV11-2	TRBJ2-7	CASSLGVGDRVTHEQYF
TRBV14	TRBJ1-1	CASSQDGAEAFF
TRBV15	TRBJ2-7	CATSGTANSYEQYF
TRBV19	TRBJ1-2	CASTAGAGYTF
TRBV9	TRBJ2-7	CASNPGGSTGEQYF
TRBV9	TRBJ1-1	CASSVSGTGVVGTEAFF
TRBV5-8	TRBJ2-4	CASSFTENIQYF
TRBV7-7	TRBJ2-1	CASSAGLAAAAGEQFF
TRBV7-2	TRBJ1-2	CASSLAGGQQSPYGYTF
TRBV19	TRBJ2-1	CASSMASGSTNEQFF
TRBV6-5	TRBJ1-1	CASKDGLLNTEAFF
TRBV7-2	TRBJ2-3	CASSSQGTSTDTQYF
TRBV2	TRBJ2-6	CASSAAGPGANVLTF
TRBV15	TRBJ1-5	CATSRDLGPNQPQHF
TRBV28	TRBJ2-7	CASRAGTSLGYEQYF
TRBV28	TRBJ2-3	CASSFPSIGTSGRATADTQYF
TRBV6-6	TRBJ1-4	CASSYSAGTRKEKLFF
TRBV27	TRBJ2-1	CASSAPYNRPPDNEQFF
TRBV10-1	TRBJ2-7	CASSPGTGGFYEQYF
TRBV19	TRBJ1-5	CASSIGGRTSNYQPQHF
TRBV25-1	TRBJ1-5	CASSGTGGGQPQHF
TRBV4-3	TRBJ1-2	CASSQDSGEVYGYTF
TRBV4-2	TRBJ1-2	CASSPEDANYGYTF